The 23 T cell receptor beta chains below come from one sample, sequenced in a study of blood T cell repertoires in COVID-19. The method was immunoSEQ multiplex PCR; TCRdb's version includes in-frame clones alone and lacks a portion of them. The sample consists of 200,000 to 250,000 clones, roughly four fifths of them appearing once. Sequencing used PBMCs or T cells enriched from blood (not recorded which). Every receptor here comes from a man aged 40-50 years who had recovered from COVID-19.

The CDR3 protein is CASSFLAGADTQYF. Written as DNA, the CDR3 is TGTGCCAGCAGTTTCCTGGCAGGGGCAGATACGCAGTATTTT. The chain employs TRBV27 and TRBJ2-3; D might be TRBD1 (6 bases). V lost 3 bases and J lost 4, with 11 bases in between. Germline CDR1 is MNHEY and CDR2 is SMNVEV (reference sequence). The CDR3 consists of 14 residues.

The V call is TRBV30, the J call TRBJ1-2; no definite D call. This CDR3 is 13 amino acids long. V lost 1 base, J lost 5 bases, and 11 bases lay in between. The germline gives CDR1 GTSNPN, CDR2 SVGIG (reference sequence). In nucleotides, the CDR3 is TGTGCCTGGAGTGGCGGGTCTGGGTATGGCTACACCTTC. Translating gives CAWSGGSGYGYTF. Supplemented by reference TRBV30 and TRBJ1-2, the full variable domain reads SQTIHQWPATLVQPVGSPLSLECTVEGTSNPNLYWYRQAAGRGLQLLFYSVGIGQISSEVPQNLSASRPQDRQFILSSKKLLLSDSGFYLCAWSGGSGYGYTFGSGTRLTVV.

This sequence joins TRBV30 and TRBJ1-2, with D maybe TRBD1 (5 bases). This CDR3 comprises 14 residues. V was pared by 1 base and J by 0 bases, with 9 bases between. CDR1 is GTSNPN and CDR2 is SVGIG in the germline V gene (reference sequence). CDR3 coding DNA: TGTGCCTGGAGTGGGAGGGACTCTAACTATGGCTACACCTTC. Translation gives CAWSGRDSNYGYTF.

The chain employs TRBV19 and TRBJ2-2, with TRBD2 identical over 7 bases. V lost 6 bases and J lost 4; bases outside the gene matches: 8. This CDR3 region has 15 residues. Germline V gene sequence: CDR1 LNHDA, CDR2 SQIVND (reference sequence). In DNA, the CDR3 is TGTGCCAGTAGGCGGGGAGGGGCGCGCACCGGGGAGCTGTTTTTT. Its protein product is CASRRGGARTGELFF.

The CDR3 DNA follows: TGTGCCAGCAGCAATAAGGGAAGGGGTTGCGGGAGGGCACCCTACGAGCAGTACTTC. This translates into CASSNKGRGCGRAPYEQYF. V is TRBV21-1 and J is TRBJ2-7; TRBD2 reflects the table's D call only, with no check against the DNA. TRBV21-1 is a pseudogene locus. There are 19 residues in the CDR3.

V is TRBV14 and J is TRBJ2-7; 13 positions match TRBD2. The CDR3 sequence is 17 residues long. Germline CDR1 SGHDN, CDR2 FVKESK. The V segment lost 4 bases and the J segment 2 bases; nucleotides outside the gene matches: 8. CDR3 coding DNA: TGTGCCAGCAGCCTATGGACTAGCGGGAGCTCTGCCTACGAGCAGTACTTC. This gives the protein CASSLWTSGSSAYEQYF.

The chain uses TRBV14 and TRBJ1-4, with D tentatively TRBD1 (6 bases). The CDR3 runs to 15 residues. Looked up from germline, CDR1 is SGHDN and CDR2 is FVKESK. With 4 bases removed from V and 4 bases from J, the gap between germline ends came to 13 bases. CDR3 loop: CASSRSTGSNEKLFF. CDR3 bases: TGTGCCAGCAGCCGCTCGACAGGTAGTAATGAAAAACTGTTTTTT.

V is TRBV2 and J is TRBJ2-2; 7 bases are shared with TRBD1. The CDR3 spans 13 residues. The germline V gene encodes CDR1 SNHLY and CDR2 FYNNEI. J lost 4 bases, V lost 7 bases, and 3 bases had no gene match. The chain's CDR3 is CASNRGTTGELFF. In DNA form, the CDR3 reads TGTGCCAGCAACAGGGGCACCACCGGGGAGCTGTTTTTT.

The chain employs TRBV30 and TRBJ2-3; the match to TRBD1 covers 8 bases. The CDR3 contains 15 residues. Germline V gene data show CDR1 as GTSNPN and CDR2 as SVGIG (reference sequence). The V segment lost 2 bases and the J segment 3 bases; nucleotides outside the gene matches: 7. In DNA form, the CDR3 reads TGTGCCTGGAGTCTGACAGGGGTCGGGACAGATACGCAGTATTTT. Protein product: CAWSLTGVGTDTQYF.

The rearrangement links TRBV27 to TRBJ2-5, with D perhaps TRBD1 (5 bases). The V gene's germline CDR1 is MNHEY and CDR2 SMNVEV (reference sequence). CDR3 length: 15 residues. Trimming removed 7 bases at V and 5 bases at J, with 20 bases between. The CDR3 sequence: CASTPRGSGSETQYF. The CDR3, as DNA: TGTGCCAGCACCCCAAGGGGATCCGGTAGTGAGACCCAGTACTTC.

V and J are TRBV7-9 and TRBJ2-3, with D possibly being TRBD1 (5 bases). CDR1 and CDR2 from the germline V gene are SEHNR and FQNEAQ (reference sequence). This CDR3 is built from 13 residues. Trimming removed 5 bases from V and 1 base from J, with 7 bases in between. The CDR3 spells CASSPQGTDTQYF. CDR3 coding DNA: TGTGCCAGCAGCCCACAGGGCACAGATACGCAGTATTTT.

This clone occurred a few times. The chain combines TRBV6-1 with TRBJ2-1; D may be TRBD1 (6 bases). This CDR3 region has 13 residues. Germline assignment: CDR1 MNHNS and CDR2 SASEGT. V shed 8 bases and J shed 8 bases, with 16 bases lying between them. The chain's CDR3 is CASAQGMVDEQFF. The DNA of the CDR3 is TGTGCCAGCGCTCAGGGGATGGTTGATGAGCAGTTCTTC.

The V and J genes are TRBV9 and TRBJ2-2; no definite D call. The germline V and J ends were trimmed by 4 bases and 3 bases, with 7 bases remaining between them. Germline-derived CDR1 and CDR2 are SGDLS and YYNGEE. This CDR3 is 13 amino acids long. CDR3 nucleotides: TGTGCCAGCAGCTCCCCCTACACCGGGGAGCTGTTTTTT. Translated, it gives CASSSPYTGELFF.

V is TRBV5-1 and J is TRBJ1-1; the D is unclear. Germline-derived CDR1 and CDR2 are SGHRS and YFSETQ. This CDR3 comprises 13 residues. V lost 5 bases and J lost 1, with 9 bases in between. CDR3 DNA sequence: TGCGCCAGCAGGATTGGCGGGAACACTGAAGCTTTCTTT. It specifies CASRIGGNTEAFF.

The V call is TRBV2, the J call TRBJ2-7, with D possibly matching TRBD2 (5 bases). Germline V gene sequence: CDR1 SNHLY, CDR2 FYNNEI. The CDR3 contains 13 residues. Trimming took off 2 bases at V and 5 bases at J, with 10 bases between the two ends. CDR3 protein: CASSESGLHEQYF. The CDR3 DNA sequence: TGTGCCAGCAGTGAATCGGGGTTACACGAGCAGTACTTC.

CDR3 DNA sequence: TGTGCCAGCAGCTCTTCTGCGGGCGGGAGATACACCATATATTTT. The encoded protein is CASSSSAGGRYTIYF. This sequence joins TRBV3-1 (or the pseudogene TRBV3-2) and TRBJ1-3; D not certain. In germline, CDR1 is LGHDT, CDR2 YNNKEL (reference sequence). The CDR3 totals 15 residues. V was pared by 5 bases and J by 8 bases, with 19 bases between.

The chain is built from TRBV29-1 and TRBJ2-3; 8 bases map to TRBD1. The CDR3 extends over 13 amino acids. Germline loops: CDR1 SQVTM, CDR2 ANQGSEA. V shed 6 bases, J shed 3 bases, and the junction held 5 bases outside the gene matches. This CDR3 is CSVKTGVTDTQYF. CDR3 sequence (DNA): TGCAGCGTCAAGACAGGGGTGACAGATACGCAGTATTTT.

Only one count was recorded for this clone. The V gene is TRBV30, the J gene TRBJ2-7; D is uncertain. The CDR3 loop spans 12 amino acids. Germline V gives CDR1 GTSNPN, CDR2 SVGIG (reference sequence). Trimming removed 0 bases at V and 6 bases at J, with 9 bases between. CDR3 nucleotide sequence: TGTGCCTGGAGTGTACTGAGGTCCGAGCAGTACTTC. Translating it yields CAWSVLRSEQYF.

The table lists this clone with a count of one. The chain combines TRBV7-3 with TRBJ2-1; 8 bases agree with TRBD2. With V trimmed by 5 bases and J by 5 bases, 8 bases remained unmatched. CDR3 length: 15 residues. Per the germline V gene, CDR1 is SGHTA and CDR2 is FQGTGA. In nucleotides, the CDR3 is TGTGCCAGCAGCGCCCCGGGGGGGCCTGACAATGAGCAGTTCTTC. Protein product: CASSAPGGPDNEQFF.

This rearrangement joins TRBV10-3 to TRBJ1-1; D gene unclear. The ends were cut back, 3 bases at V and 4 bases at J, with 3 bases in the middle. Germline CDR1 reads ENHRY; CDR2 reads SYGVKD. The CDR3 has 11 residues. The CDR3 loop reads CAISDSTEAFF. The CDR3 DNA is TGTGCCATCAGTGATAGCACTGAAGCTTTCTTT.

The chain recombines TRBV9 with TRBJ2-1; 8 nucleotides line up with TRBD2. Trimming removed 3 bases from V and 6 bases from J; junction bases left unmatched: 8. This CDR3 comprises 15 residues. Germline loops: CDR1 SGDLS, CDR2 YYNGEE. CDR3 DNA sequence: TGTGCCAGCAGCGGACTCGGAACTAGCGGCAATGAGCAGTTCTTC. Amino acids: CASSGLGTSGNEQFF.

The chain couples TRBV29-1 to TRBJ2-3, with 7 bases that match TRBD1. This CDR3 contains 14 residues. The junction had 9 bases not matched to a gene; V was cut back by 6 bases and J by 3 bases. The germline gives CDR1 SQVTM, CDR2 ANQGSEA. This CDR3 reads CSVGHRGETDTQYF. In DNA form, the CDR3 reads TGCAGCGTGGGGCACAGGGGCGAAACAGATACGCAGTATTTT.

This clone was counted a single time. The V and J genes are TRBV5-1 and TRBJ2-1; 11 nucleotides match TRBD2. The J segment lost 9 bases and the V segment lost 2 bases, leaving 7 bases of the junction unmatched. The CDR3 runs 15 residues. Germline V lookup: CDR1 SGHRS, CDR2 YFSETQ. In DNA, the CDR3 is TGCGCCAGCAGCTTTCTAGCGGGGGGATCCACTGAGCAGTTCTTC. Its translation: CASSFLAGGSTEQFF.